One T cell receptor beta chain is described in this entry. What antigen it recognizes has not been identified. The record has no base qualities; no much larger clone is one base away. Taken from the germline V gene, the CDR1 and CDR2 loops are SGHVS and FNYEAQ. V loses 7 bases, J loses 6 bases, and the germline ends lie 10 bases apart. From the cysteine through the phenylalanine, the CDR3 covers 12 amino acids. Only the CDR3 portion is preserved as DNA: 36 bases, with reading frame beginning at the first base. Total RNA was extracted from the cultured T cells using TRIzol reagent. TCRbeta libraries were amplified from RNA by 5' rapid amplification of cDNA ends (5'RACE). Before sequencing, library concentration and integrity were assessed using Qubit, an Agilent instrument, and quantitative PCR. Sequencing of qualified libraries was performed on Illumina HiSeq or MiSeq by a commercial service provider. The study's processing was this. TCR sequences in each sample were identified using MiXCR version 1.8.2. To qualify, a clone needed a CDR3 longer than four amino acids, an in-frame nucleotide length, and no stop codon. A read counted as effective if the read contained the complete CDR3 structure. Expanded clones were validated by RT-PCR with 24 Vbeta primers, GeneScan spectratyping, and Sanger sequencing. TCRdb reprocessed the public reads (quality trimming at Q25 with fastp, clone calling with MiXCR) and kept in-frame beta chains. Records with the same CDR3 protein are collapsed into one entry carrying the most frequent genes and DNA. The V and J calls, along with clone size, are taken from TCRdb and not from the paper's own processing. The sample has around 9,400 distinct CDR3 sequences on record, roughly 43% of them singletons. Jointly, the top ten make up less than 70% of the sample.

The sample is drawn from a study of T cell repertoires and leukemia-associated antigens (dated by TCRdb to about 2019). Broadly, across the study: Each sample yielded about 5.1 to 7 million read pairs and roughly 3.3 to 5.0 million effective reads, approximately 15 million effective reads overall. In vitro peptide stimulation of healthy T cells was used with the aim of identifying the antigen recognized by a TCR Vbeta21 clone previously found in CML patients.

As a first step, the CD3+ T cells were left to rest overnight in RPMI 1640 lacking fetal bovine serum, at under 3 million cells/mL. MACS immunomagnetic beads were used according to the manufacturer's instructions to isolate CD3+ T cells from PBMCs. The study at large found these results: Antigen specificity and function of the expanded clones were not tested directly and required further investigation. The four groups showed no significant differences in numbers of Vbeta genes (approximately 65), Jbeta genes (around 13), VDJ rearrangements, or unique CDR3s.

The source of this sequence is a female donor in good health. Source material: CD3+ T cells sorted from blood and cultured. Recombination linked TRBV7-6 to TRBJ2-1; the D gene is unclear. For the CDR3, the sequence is CASTPGGNEQFF. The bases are TGTGCCAGCACCCCCGGCGGCAATGAGCAGTTCTTC.